This T cell receptor (beta chain) was sequenced in a study of T cell repertoires in cytomegalovirus infection. The overall study: Public TCR beta signatures provided an indication of both CMV infection and a matching HLA type.

V lost 1 base, J lost 5 bases, and 4 bases stayed unmatched. This CDR3 spans 15 amino acids. Germline CDR1 and CDR2: SGHDN and FVKESK. TCRdb re-derived calls from the reads in MiXCR, one entry per CDR3 protein. The sample shows about 680,000 distinct CDR3 sequences, roughly 24% of them seen only once. This TCR was recovered from a human donor in good health (CMV status not recorded). Some clones in this sample may be carry-over from other donors' samples. The V call is TRBV14, the J call TRBJ1-1, with 10 positions matching TRBD1. Sequencing was carried out using CD8+ T cells from PBMCs. The CDR3 sequence: CASSQGQGAETEAFF. CDR3 DNA: TGTGCCAGCAGCCAAGGACAGGGGGCGGAAACTGAAGCTTTCTTT.